A selection of T cell receptor beta chains follows, all from one sample in a study of blood T cells in healthy people across ages. TCRdb processed the 5' RACE reads anew with MiXCR; each CDR3 protein has one entry. The sample shows around 1,700,000 distinct CDR3 sequences, roughly 27% of them seen only once. Sequencing was carried out using blood. Source of these receptors: a woman aged 30 to 39 in good health. Both conserved end residues are part of each CDR3. D genes are given only for firm matches. Clone size is shown for a subset of rows, as once, few, many or a class of expanded clone.

d_gene: TRBD2; v_gene: TRBV25-1; j_gene: TRBJ2-6; abundance: NA; CDR3nt: TGTGCCAGCACGACTAGCGGGTATCATGGGGCCAACGTCCTGACTTTC; CDR3aa: CASTTSGYHGANVLTF
d_gene: TRBD2; v_gene: TRBV20-1; j_gene: TRBJ2-7; abundance: many; CDR3nt: TGCAGTGCTAGAGATCGGAGCGGGAGAAAATACGAGCAGTACTTC; CDR3aa: CSARDRSGRKYEQYF
d_gene: NA; v_gene: TRBV2; j_gene: TRBJ2-7; abundance: NA; CDR3nt: TGTGCCAGCACCTGGGCAGGGACCTACGAGCAGTACTTC; CDR3aa: CASTWAGTYEQYF
d_gene: NA; v_gene: TRBV20-1; j_gene: TRBJ1-5; abundance: NA; CDR3nt: TGCAGTGCTCTCGAAGGGGAAAGCAATCAGCCCCAGCATTTT; CDR3aa: CSALEGESNQPQHF
d_gene: NA; v_gene: TRBV7-9; j_gene: TRBJ1-2; abundance: few; CDR3nt: TGTGCCAGCAGCTTTATCCCGACGGCTCCTAACTATGGCTACACCTTC; CDR3aa: CASSFIPTAPNYGYTF
d_gene: NA; v_gene: TRBV5-1; j_gene: TRBJ2-2; abundance: few; CDR3nt: TGCGCCAGCAGCTTGTCACTCTCGAACACCGGGGAGCTGTTTTTT; CDR3aa: CASSLSLSNTGELFF
d_gene: NA; v_gene: TRBV3-1; j_gene: TRBJ1-5; abundance: NA; CDR3nt: TGTGCCAGCAGTTATCAGGGAAGCAATCAGCCCCAGCATTTT; CDR3aa: CASSYQGSNQPQHF
d_gene: NA; v_gene: TRBV29-1; j_gene: TRBJ1-2; abundance: NA; CDR3nt: TGCAGCGTGGGAGAGGGCTCAGGCTACACCTTC; CDR3aa: CSVGEGSGYTF
d_gene: TRBD1; v_gene: TRBV7-6; j_gene: TRBJ2-6; abundance: NA; CDR3nt: TGTGCCAGCCAGCAGGGGGTTGGGGCCAACGTCCTGACTTTC; CDR3aa: CASQQGVGANVLTF
d_gene: TRBD1; v_gene: TRBV5-1; j_gene: TRBJ2-3; abundance: few; CDR3nt: TGCGCCAGCAGCTTTGGGGACAGCCGCACAGATACGCAGTATTTT; CDR3aa: CASSFGDSRTDTQYF
d_gene: TRBD2; v_gene: TRBV5-1; j_gene: TRBJ2-3; abundance: once; CDR3nt: TGCGCCAGCAGCGACCCTAGCGGGGGGACTGCTCCCGATACGCAGTATTTT; CDR3aa: CASSDPSGGTAPDTQYF
d_gene: NA; v_gene: TRBV12-3/TRBV12-4; j_gene: TRBJ2-5; abundance: NA; CDR3nt: TGTGCCAGCGGTCGGGGCCGGATGGCCCAGTACTTC; CDR3aa: CASGRGRMAQYF
d_gene: TRBD2; v_gene: TRBV28; j_gene: TRBJ2-1; abundance: few; CDR3nt: TGTGCCAGCAGTTTAGGGGTAGCGGGGGGAGGTGAGCAGTTCTTC; CDR3aa: CASSLGVAGGGEQFF
d_gene: NA; v_gene: TRBV10-3; j_gene: TRBJ2-3; abundance: NA; CDR3nt: TGTGCCATCAGTGAGAGGGCCCAATCCCTCACAGATACGCAGTATTTT; CDR3aa: CAISERAQSLTDTQYF
d_gene: NA; v_gene: TRBV30; j_gene: TRBJ2-1; abundance: few; CDR3nt: TGTGCCTGGAGTAGTCGGACCAACAATGAGCAGTTCTTC; CDR3aa: CAWSSRTNNEQFF
d_gene: NA; v_gene: TRBV6-5; j_gene: TRBJ1-5; abundance: few; CDR3nt: TGTGCCAGCAGTCGGGAGGAGCATCAGCCCCAGCATTTT; CDR3aa: CASSREEHQPQHF
d_gene: NA; v_gene: TRBV5-1; j_gene: TRBJ1-2; abundance: NA; CDR3nt: TGCGTCAGCAGCTTGGCCGGGGGACTAGGAGAGGGCTACACCTTC; CDR3aa: CVSSLAGGLGEGYTF
d_gene: TRBD2; v_gene: TRBV18; j_gene: TRBJ2-5; abundance: few; CDR3nt: TGTGCCAGCTCACCCGGGACTAGCGGGGGGCTGAAGACCCAGTACTTC; CDR3aa: CASSPGTSGGLKTQYF
d_gene: TRBD1; v_gene: TRBV30; j_gene: TRBJ2-7; abundance: NA; CDR3nt: TGTGCCTGGGGTCCCCCCCACAGGGGGGCCTACGAGCAGTACTTC; CDR3aa: CAWGPPHRGAYEQYF
d_gene: TRBD1; v_gene: TRBV20-1; j_gene: TRBJ2-7; abundance: NA; CDR3nt: TGCAGTGCTAGAGATCTCGGACAGGGGAGAATCAATGAGCAGTACTTC; CDR3aa: CSARDLGQGRINEQYF
d_gene: NA; v_gene: TRBV6-5; j_gene: TRBJ1-1; abundance: NA; CDR3nt: TGTGCCAGCAGTTACTCGGGGGGGCGCATAAAAGAAGCTTTCTTT; CDR3aa: CASSYSGGRIKEAFF
d_gene: TRBD1; v_gene: TRBV6-5; j_gene: TRBJ1-3; abundance: NA; CDR3nt: TGTGCCAGCAGCGAGGACAGGGGGCATGGAAACACCATATATTTT; CDR3aa: CASSEDRGHGNTIYF
d_gene: NA; v_gene: TRBV7-9; j_gene: TRBJ2-1; abundance: NA; CDR3nt: TGTGCCAGCAGCCATTTGAGGGAGACTGGGAATGAGCAGTTCTTC; CDR3aa: CASSHLRETGNEQFF
d_gene: NA; v_gene: TRBV28; j_gene: TRBJ1-2; abundance: NA; CDR3nt: TGTGCCAGCAGTTTTCAGCGGACTCTGGAGGGCTACACCTTC; CDR3aa: CASSFQRTLEGYTF
d_gene: NA; v_gene: TRBV29-1; j_gene: TRBJ2-7; abundance: few; CDR3nt: TGCAGCGTTGAAGATGGGATAGCGCGAGAGCAGTACTTC; CDR3aa: CSVEDGIAREQYF
d_gene: TRBD2; v_gene: TRBV11-2; j_gene: TRBJ2-5; abundance: many; CDR3nt: TGTGCCAGCAGCCCCATGGGGGGGGTTGGTGAGACCCAGTACTTC; CDR3aa: CASSPMGGVGETQYF
d_gene: NA; v_gene: TRBV11-3; j_gene: TRBJ2-1; abundance: few; CDR3nt: TGTGCCAGCAGCTTGCAGCGTAACAACAATGAGCAGTTCTTC; CDR3aa: CASSLQRNNNEQFF
d_gene: TRBD1; v_gene: TRBV20-1; j_gene: TRBJ2-3; abundance: few; CDR3nt: TGCAGTGCTAGAGGAATTACAGGGGGAGGCACAGATACGCAGTATTTT; CDR3aa: CSARGITGGGTDTQYF
d_gene: TRBD2; v_gene: TRBV5-1; j_gene: TRBJ2-1; abundance: NA; CDR3nt: TGCGCCAGCGGCTTGGGCGGGACTAGCGGCTACAATGAGCAGTTCTTC; CDR3aa: CASGLGGTSGYNEQFF
d_gene: NA; v_gene: TRBV29-1; j_gene: TRBJ1-1; abundance: once; CDR3nt: TGCAGCGCCAGGGACGACGGGAACACTGAAGCTTTCTTT; CDR3aa: CSARDDGNTEAFF
d_gene: NA; v_gene: TRBV4-2; j_gene: TRBJ2-5; abundance: many; CDR3nt: TGTGCCAGCAGCCACGTGGGCCAGAGAGAGACCCAGTACTTC; CDR3aa: CASSHVGQRETQYF
d_gene: TRBD2; v_gene: TRBV12-3/TRBV12-4; j_gene: TRBJ2-3; abundance: NA; CDR3nt: TGTGCCAGCAGTTTCTCCAGCGGGGCGGTCACAGATGCGCAGTATTTT; CDR3aa: CASSFSSGAVTDAQYF
d_gene: TRBD2; v_gene: TRBV7-8; j_gene: TRBJ2-5; abundance: NA; CDR3nt: TGTGCCAGCAGGCGACTAGCTCCGGAGACCCAGTACTTC; CDR3aa: CASRRLAPETQYF
d_gene: NA; v_gene: TRBV7-6; j_gene: TRBJ2-2; abundance: once; CDR3nt: TGTGCCAGCAGATCCCGAGGACAGACCTACACCGGGGAGCTGTTTTTT; CDR3aa: CASRSRGQTYTGELFF
d_gene: NA; v_gene: TRBV5-1; j_gene: TRBJ2-7; abundance: NA; CDR3nt: TGCGCCAGCAGAGACGGGAGCGGAGGGTCCTACGAGCAGTACTTC; CDR3aa: CASRDGSGGSYEQYF